The clone carrying this T cell receptor (beta chain) was observed a handful of times. Its antigen is still unknown. Mouse gene names apply. Coverage ceases 1 residue before the CDR3 finishes, and the germline J gene fills in the end. This CDR3 is built from 12 residues. The germline gives CDR1 SNHLY, CDR2 FYNGKV (reference sequence). Losses at the gene ends were 4 bases for V and 3 bases for J; bases not matched to a gene: 0. This record belongs to a study of tissue T cells after allogeneic stem cell transplantation. TCRdb's table, derived via immunoSEQ multiplex PCR, lists solely in-frame clones and lacks some. The table records more than 40,000 clones, around 66% of them present only once. Notes on the study in general: Alloreactivity or antigen specificity of tissue TCRs was not determined; some clones might be host cells.

The sequence derives from a pool of C57BL/6 mice in good health. Source material: sorted cells pooled from one or two spleens. The V gene is TRBV3, the J gene TRBJ2-7; TRBD2 aligns across 7 bases. The DNA read from the CDR3 is TGTGCCAGCAGCTGGGGGGGCTATGAACAGTAC. This codes for CASSWGGYEQY. The full-length CDR3 reads as CASSWGGYEQYF.